This T cell receptor beta chain was identified in a study of breast tumors, draining lymph nodes, adjacent tissues. From the multiplex PCR reads, TCRdb called clonotypes with MiXCR, one entry per CDR3 protein. The profile shows roughly 11,000 distinct CDR3 sequences, 53% of them singletons. Overall study results and limits: Tumors had less TCR diversity than lymph nodes, more than nontumor tissue.

Germline trimming cut 0 bases from V and 4 bases from J; bases unmatched to any gene: 3. CDR3 length: 14 amino acids. From germline, CDR1 is SGDLS and CDR2 YYNGEE. This clonotype was detected only once. What it binds is unknown. The receptor was derived from a female donor with breast cancer. Some clones in this sample may be carry-over from other donors' samples. The sample was breast tumor tissue. The rearrangement uses TRBV9 and TRBJ1-2, with TRBD1 matching over 7 bases. The DNA of the CDR3 is TGTGCCAGCAGCGTAGGAGGGGGCCCCTATGGCTACACCTTC. Translated: CASSVGGGPYGYTF.